The T cell receptor beta chain described here comes from a study of chemoradiotherapy in HPV16-positive cancers. Whole-study findings and limits: HPV-responsive T-cell expansion during chemoradiotherapy was linked to improved recurrence-free survival in HPV16-positive patients.

TCRdb's table, derived via immunoSEQ multiplex PCR, lists solely in-frame clones and lacks some. Here the sample spans about 33,000 clones, roughly 86% being singletons. For this clone: Its antigen is currently unknown.

Repertoires were sampled repeatedly during chemoradiotherapy. This CDR3 has 20 amino acids. Germline V gene sequence: CDR1 SQVTM, CDR2 ANQGSEA. This sequence joins TRBV29-1 and TRBJ1-5; 12 bases map to TRBD1. The specimen comprised blood, sampled from a patient who underwent chemoradiotherapy. The clonotype originates from a human donor with HPV-associated anogenital cancer. Here the CDR3 reads CIHLRGPGTGGNGSNQPQHF. CDR3 bases: TGCATCCACCTCAGGGGGCCCGGGACAGGGGGCAACGGTAGCAATCAGCCCCAGCATTTT.